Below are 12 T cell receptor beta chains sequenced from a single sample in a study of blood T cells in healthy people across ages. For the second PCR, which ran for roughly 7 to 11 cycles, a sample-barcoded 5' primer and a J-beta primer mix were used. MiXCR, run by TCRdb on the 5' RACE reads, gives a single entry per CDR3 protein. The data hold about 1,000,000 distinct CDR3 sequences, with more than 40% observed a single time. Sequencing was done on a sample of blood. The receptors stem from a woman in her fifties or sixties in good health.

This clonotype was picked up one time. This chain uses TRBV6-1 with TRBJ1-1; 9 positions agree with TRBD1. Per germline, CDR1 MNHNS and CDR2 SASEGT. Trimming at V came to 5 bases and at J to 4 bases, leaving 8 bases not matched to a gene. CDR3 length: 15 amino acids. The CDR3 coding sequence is TGTGCCAGCAGTATATGGGACAGGGCGGGCACTGAAGCTTTCTTT. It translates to CASSIWDRAGTEAFF.

CDR3 residues: CASSLKGVAGEGETQYF. In DNA, the CDR3 is TGTGCCAGCAGTTTAAAGGGTGTAGCGGGAGAGGGGGAGACCCAGTACTTC. V gene TRBV12-3 or TRBV12-4 combines with J gene TRBJ2-5, with 9 bases aligning to TRBD2. J lost 5 bases, V lost 2 bases, and 12 bases had no gene match. The CDR3 has 17 residues.

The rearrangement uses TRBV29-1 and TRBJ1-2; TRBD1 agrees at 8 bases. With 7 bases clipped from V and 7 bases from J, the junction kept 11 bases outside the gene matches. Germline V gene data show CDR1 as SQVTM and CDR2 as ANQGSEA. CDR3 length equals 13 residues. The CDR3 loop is CSASRGPPCGYTF. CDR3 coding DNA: TGCAGCGCATCCAGGGGGCCCCCCTGTGGCTACACCTTC.

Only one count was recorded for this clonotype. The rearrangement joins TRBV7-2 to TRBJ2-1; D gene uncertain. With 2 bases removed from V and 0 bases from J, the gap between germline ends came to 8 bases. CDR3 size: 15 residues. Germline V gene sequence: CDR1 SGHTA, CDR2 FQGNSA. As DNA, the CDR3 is TGTGCCAGCAGCTTAAGGTCCTTCTCCTACAATGAGCAGTTCTTC. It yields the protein CASSLRSFSYNEQFF. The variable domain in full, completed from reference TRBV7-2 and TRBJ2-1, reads GAGVSQSPSNKVTEKGKDVELRCDPISGHTALYWYRQSLGQGLEFLIYFQGNSAPDKSGLPSDRFSAERTGGSVSTLTIQRTQQEDSAVYLCASSLRSFSYNEQFFGPGTRLTVL.

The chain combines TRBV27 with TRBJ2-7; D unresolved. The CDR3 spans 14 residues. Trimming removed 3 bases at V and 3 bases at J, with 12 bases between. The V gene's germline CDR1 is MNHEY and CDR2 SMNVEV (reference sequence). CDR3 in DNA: TGTGCCAGCAGTTTCGGCGTTGATAGCTACGAGCAGTACTTC. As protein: CASSFGVDSYEQYF.

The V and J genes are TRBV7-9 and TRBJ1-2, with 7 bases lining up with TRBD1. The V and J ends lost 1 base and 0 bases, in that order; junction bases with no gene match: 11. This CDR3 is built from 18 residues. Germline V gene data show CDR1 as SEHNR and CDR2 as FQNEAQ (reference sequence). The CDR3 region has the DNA TGTGCCAGCAGCTTAGTCGCCCTCGGGACAGCAGCTAACTATGGCTACACCTTC. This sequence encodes CASSLVALGTAANYGYTF. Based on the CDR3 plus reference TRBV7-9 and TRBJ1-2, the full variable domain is DTGVSQNPRHKITKRGQNVTFRCDPISEHNRLYWYRQTLGQGPEFLTYFQNEAQLEKSRLLSDRFSAERPKGSFSTLEIQRTEQGDSAMYLCASSLVALGTAANYGYTFGSGTRLTVV.

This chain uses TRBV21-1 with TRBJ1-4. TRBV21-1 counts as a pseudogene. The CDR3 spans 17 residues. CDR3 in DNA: TGTGCCAGCAGCAACAGAGGGAGGATTACGGCTAATGAAAAACTGTTTTTT. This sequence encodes CASSNRGRITANEKLFF.

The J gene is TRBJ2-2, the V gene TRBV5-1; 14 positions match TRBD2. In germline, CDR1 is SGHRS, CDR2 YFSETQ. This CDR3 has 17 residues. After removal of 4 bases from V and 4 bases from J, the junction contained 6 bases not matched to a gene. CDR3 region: CASSTGLAGGFTGELFF. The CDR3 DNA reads TGCGCCAGCAGCACCGGACTAGCGGGAGGATTCACCGGGGAGCTGTTTTTT.

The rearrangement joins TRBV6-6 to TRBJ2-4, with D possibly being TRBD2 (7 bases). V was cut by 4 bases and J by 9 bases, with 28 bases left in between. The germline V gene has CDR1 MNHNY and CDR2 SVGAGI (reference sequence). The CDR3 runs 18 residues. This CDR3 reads CASSLIGGELEVWSIQYF. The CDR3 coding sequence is TGTGCCAGCAGTTTAATAGGGGGGGAACTAGAGGTTTGGAGCATTCAGTACTTC.

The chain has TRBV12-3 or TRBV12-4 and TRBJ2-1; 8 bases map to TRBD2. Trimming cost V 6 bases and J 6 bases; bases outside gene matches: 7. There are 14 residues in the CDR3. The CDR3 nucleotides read TGTGCCAGCAGACCCCATACTAGCGGCAATGAGCAGTTCTTC. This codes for CASRPHTSGNEQFF.

CDR3 residues: CASSSRHGYTF. In DNA, the CDR3 is TGCGCCAGCAGCTCCAGACATGGCTACACCTTC. The chain employs TRBV5-1 and TRBJ1-2; D ambiguous. This CDR3 comprises 11 residues. Germline CDR1 and CDR2: SGHRS and YFSETQ. V lost 3 bases and J lost 6, with 6 bases in between.

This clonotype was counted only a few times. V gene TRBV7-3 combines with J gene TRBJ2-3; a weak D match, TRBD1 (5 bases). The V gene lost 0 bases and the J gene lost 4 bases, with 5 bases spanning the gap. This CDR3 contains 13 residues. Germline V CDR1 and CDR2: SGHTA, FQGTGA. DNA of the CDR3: TGTGCCAGCAGCTTAACGGGGCCAGATACGCAGTATTTT. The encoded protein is CASSLTGPDTQYF.